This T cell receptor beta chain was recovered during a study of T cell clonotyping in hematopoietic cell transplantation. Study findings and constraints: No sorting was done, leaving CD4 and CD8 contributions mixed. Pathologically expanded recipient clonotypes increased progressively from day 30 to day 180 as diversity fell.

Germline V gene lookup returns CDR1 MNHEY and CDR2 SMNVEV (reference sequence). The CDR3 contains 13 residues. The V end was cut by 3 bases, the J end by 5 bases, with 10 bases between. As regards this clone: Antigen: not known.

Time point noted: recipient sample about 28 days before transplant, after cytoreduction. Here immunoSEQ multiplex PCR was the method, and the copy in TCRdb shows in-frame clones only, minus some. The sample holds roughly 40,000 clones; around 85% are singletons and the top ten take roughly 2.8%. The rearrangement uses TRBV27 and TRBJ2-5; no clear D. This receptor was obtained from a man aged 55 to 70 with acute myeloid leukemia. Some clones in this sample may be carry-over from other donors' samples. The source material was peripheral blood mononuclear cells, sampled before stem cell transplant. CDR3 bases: TGTGCCAGCAGTTTTGCGGCGTTGGAGACCCAGTACTTC. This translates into CASSFAALETQYF.